These T cell receptor beta chains were read from a single sample in a study of cytomegalovirus exposure and HLA in healthy donors. Method: immunoSEQ multiplex PCR; TCRdb's copy keeps in-frame clones and lacks some. Here the sample spans under 250,000 clones, roughly 80% being singletons. The sample consisted of PBMCs. The source of these receptors is a man aged 50 to 60 in good health and CMV-seronegative. Both conserved end residues are part of each CDR3. A D gene is named only where the DNA matches it firmly. Size tells how often a clone was seen (once, few, many) or the class of an expanded clone, and some rows leave it out.

d_call: NA
clone_size: NA
j_call: TRBJ2-7
v_call: TRBV5-1
cdr3_nt: TGCGCCAGCAGCAACGCAACAGGGTTCAACGAGCAGTACTTC
cdr3_aa: CASSNATGFNEQYF

d_call: TRBD2
clone_size: NA
j_call: TRBJ2-7
v_call: TRBV11-3
cdr3_nt: TGTGCCAGCAGCTCTAGCGGGTCCTACGAGCAGTACTTC
cdr3_aa: CASSSSGSYEQYF

d_call: TRBD2
clone_size: NA
j_call: TRBJ2-7
v_call: TRBV5-1
cdr3_nt: TGCGCCAGCAGCACGGGACTAGCGCCCTACGAGCAGTACTTC
cdr3_aa: CASSTGLAPYEQYF

d_call: NA
clone_size: NA
j_call: TRBJ2-7
v_call: TRBV11-2
cdr3_nt: TGTGCCAGCAGCCCGAAACAGGGCTACGAGCAGTACTTC
cdr3_aa: CASSPKQGYEQYF

d_call: TRBD1
clone_size: few
j_call: TRBJ1-4
v_call: TRBV9
cdr3_nt: TGTGCCAGCAGCGTGAAGACAGGGGAAAGTGAAAAACTGTTTTTT
cdr3_aa: CASSVKTGESEKLFF

d_call: NA
clone_size: NA
j_call: TRBJ2-7
v_call: TRBV10-3
cdr3_nt: TGTGCCATCAGTGCCAACTCCTACGAGCAGTACTTC
cdr3_aa: CAISANSYEQYF

d_call: TRBD1
clone_size: few
j_call: TRBJ2-6
v_call: TRBV28
cdr3_nt: TGTGCCAGCAGTACAACAGGGGCCGGGGCCAACGTCCTGACTTTC
cdr3_aa: CASSTTGAGANVLTF

d_call: NA
clone_size: NA
j_call: TRBJ2-5
v_call: TRBV13
cdr3_nt: TGTGCCACCCACCGGCGGCTTCAAGAGACCCAGTACTTC
cdr3_aa: CATHRRLQETQYF

d_call: NA
clone_size: NA
j_call: TRBJ2-3
v_call: TRBV10-1
cdr3_nt: TGCGCCAGCAGTGAGACAGCTTTCACAGATACGCAGTATTTT
cdr3_aa: CASSETAFTDTQYF

d_call: TRBD2
clone_size: NA
j_call: TRBJ2-1
v_call: TRBV5-6
cdr3_nt: TGTGCCAGCACCCTTAGCGGGTCGAATGAGCAGTTCTTC
cdr3_aa: CASTLSGSNEQFF

d_call: NA
clone_size: NA
j_call: TRBJ2-3
v_call: TRBV7-9
cdr3_nt: TGTGCCAGCACCGAGTATACGCAGTATTTT
cdr3_aa: CASTEYTQYF

d_call: TRBD2
clone_size: NA
j_call: TRBJ2-3
v_call: TRBV28
cdr3_nt: TGTGCCAGCAGTTTATGGACTAGCGCCCCTCAACGGGAGTATTTT
cdr3_aa: CASSLWTSAPQREYF

d_call: NA
clone_size: NA
j_call: TRBJ1-5
v_call: TRBV28
cdr3_nt: TGTGCCAGCAGTTTTACCATTGGGGGGGGTTTAAGCAATCAGCCCCAGCATTTT
cdr3_aa: CASSFTIGGGLSNQPQHF

d_call: NA
clone_size: NA
j_call: TRBJ2-1
v_call: TRBV4-2
cdr3_nt: TGTGCCAGCAGCCAAGTTTGGCGGTTAGACAATGAGCAGTTCTTC
cdr3_aa: CASSQVWRLDNEQFF

d_call: TRBD2
clone_size: NA
j_call: TRBJ2-7
v_call: TRBV28
cdr3_nt: TGTGCCAGCAGGCCCCTTCTAGCGGGAGTGAAATACGAGCAGTACTTC
cdr3_aa: CASRPLLAGVKYEQYF

d_call: NA
clone_size: NA
j_call: TRBJ1-5
v_call: TRBV6-1
cdr3_nt: TGTGCCAGCACCCCGACGACAGATTATCAGCCCCAGCATTTT
cdr3_aa: CASTPTTDYQPQHF

d_call: NA
clone_size: NA
j_call: TRBJ1-2
v_call: TRBV7-2
cdr3_nt: TGTGCCAGCAGCCCTCCGGAGTTTAACTATGGCTACACCTTC
cdr3_aa: CASSPPEFNYGYTF

d_call: TRBD1
clone_size: NA
j_call: TRBJ1-1
v_call: TRBV5-1
cdr3_nt: TGCGCCAGCAGCCCCGGGACAGGGCTCTTCATGAACACTGAAGCTTTCTTT
cdr3_aa: CASSPGTGLFMNTEAFF

d_call: NA
clone_size: NA
j_call: TRBJ2-2
v_call: TRBV5-4
cdr3_nt: TGTGCCAGCCACGGGAATACCGGGGAGCTGTTTTTT
cdr3_aa: CASHGNTGELFF

d_call: NA
clone_size: few
j_call: TRBJ1-4
v_call: TRBV7-9
cdr3_nt: TGTGCCAGCAGGGAAAGGGGGGGCAACAATGAAAAACTGTTTTTT
cdr3_aa: CASRERGGNNEKLFF

d_call: NA
clone_size: NA
j_call: TRBJ1-1
v_call: TRBV4-1
cdr3_nt: TGCGCCAGCAGCCTTATAGAACAGGGAACAACGGAATTTGCCACTGAAGCTTTCTTT
cdr3_aa: CASSLIEQGTTEFATEAFF

d_call: NA
clone_size: NA
j_call: TRBJ2-2
v_call: TRBV6-1
cdr3_nt: TGTGCCAGCGGTGCAAACAGGGTAAACACCGGGGAGCTGTTTTTT
cdr3_aa: CASGANRVNTGELFF

d_call: TRBD1
clone_size: once
j_call: TRBJ2-7
v_call: TRBV10-1
cdr3_nt: TGCGCCAGCAGTGAGGGGACAGGGCTCTCCGGCGAGCAGTACTTC
cdr3_aa: CASSEGTGLSGEQYF

d_call: TRBD1
clone_size: NA
j_call: TRBJ1-2
v_call: TRBV9
cdr3_nt: TGTGCCAGCAGCGAGGGACAGGGAGGCTATGGCTACACCTTC
cdr3_aa: CASSEGQGGYGYTF

d_call: NA
clone_size: NA
j_call: TRBJ2-7
v_call: TRBV6-6
cdr3_nt: TGTGCCAGCAGTTCTTCTTCTCCCGGGACTTACTACGAGCAGTACTTC
cdr3_aa: CASSSSSPGTYYEQYF

d_call: NA
clone_size: NA
j_call: TRBJ2-3
v_call: TRBV7-3
cdr3_nt: TGTGCCAGCAGTCGGGACATCTTAACAGATGCGCAGTATTTT
cdr3_aa: CASSRDILTDAQYF

d_call: TRBD2
clone_size: few
j_call: TRBJ2-3
v_call: TRBV11-3
cdr3_nt: TGTGCCAGCAGCCGCGGGAGGAGGGGGATGCGGGATACGCAGTATTTT
cdr3_aa: CASSRGRRGMRDTQYF

d_call: TRBD1
clone_size: NA
j_call: TRBJ2-1
v_call: TRBV4-1
cdr3_nt: TGCGCCAGCAGCCATAGGACAGGGGGGGCTTACAATGAGCAGTTCTTC
cdr3_aa: CASSHRTGGAYNEQFF

d_call: TRBD2
clone_size: NA
j_call: TRBJ2-7
v_call: TRBV6-1
cdr3_nt: TGTGCCAGCAGTGAGAGAAGGGGAGGGCCCTACGAGCAGTACTTC
cdr3_aa: CASSERRGGPYEQYF

d_call: NA
clone_size: NA
j_call: TRBJ2-7
v_call: TRBV21-1
cdr3_nt: TGTGCCAGCAGCCCTCGGACAGGGACCTACGAGCAGTACTTC
cdr3_aa: CASSPRTGTYEQYF

d_call: TRBD2
clone_size: NA
j_call: TRBJ2-2
v_call: TRBV28
cdr3_nt: TGTGCCAGCACCCGCGGGGGAGCGAACACCGGGGAGCTGTTTTTT
cdr3_aa: CASTRGGANTGELFF

d_call: TRBD1
clone_size: NA
j_call: TRBJ1-6
v_call: TRBV19
cdr3_nt: TGTGCCAGTAAGGAGTCGGGACAGCTTAATTCACCCCTCCACTTT
cdr3_aa: CASKESGQLNSPLHF

d_call: TRBD2
clone_size: NA
j_call: TRBJ2-2
v_call: TRBV7-3
cdr3_nt: TGTGCCAGTAAGACTAGCGGGAGTACCGGGGAGCTGTTTTTT
cdr3_aa: CASKTSGSTGELFF

d_call: NA
clone_size: NA
j_call: TRBJ2-3
v_call: TRBV6-5
cdr3_nt: TGTGCCAGCGGTCCGAGGGCAGATACGCAGTATTTT
cdr3_aa: CASGPRADTQYF

d_call: TRBD2
clone_size: NA
j_call: TRBJ2-7
v_call: TRBV7-9
cdr3_nt: TGTGCCAGCAGCTTAGCGCGGGGCGGGGGCTCCTACGAGCAGTACTTC
cdr3_aa: CASSLARGGGSYEQYF

d_call: NA
clone_size: NA
j_call: TRBJ1-1
v_call: TRBV5-1
cdr3_nt: TGCGCCAGCAGCAACCCCGGACAGAACACTGAAGCTTTCTTT
cdr3_aa: CASSNPGQNTEAFF

d_call: TRBD1
clone_size: few
j_call: TRBJ2-7
v_call: TRBV18
cdr3_nt: TGTGCCAGCTCTCCTAGACAGGGGGCTTCCTACGAGCAGTACTTC
cdr3_aa: CASSPRQGASYEQYF

d_call: TRBD1
clone_size: NA
j_call: TRBJ2-7
v_call: TRBV13
cdr3_nt: TGTGCCAGCAGCTTCCGGGACAGGGTCTACGAGCAGTACTTC
cdr3_aa: CASSFRDRVYEQYF